The 15 T cell receptor beta chains below all came from one sample that was sequenced in a study of blood T cells in healthy people across ages. A second PCR, run for about 7 to 11 cycles, used a sample-barcoded 5' primer plus a J-beta primer mix. Via MiXCR, TCRdb re-called the 5' RACE reads, giving one row per CDR3 protein. The repertoire includes over a million distinct CDR3 sequences, roughly 43% of them detected once, and approximately 4% sits in the top ten. Sequencing input: blood. The receptors originated from a woman aged 18-29 years in good health.

This rearrangement joins TRBV6-2 or TRBV6-3 to TRBJ1-5, with D unclear. The CDR3 contains 12 residues. The V gene lost 4 bases and the J gene lost 11 bases, with 12 bases spanning the gap. Germline CDR1 is MNHEY and CDR2 is SVGEGT. CDR3 in DNA: TGTGCCAGCAGTTTGGCCCCCTCAGCCCAGCATTTT. Its protein product is CASSLAPSAQHF.

The chain carries TRBV29-1 and TRBJ2-3; D is undetermined. Germline loops: CDR1 SQVTM, CDR2 ANQGSEA. Trimming removed 4 bases at V and 1 base at J, with 9 bases between. This CDR3 spans 13 amino acids. CDR3 DNA sequence: TGCAGCGTTGCAAAGCTGGGCACAGATACGCAGTATTTT. Translating it yields CSVAKLGTDTQYF.

This clonotype was observed a few times. The gene calls are TRBV5-4 and TRBJ1-5; TRBD1 might be the D (5 bases). Germline CDR1 reads SGHNT; CDR2 reads YYREEE (reference sequence). The V end was cut by 9 bases, the J end by 0 bases, with 10 bases between. This CDR3 contains 13 residues. In DNA form, the CDR3 reads TGTGCCAAGCAGGGATATAGCAATCAGCCCCAGCATTTT. Protein: CAKQGYSNQPQHF.

This clonotype was seen repeatedly, ten times or more. The rearrangement joins TRBV7-2 to TRBJ1-2; TRBD1 matches 8 bases. After removal of 3 bases from V and 3 bases from J, the junction contained 3 bases not matched to a gene. The CDR3 has 14 residues. CDR1 is SGHTA and CDR2 is FQGNSA in the germline V gene. The CDR3: CASSFLQGDYGYTF. DNA for the CDR3: TGTGCCAGCAGCTTTTTACAGGGGGACTATGGCTACACCTTC. Supplemented by reference TRBV7-2 and TRBJ1-2, the full variable domain reads GAGVSQSPSNKVTEKGKDVELRCDPISGHTALYWYRQSLGQGLEFLIYFQGNSAPDKSGLPSDRFSAERTGGSVSTLTIQRTQQEDSAVYLCASSFLQGDYGYTFGSGTRLTVV.

For this clonotype: A much bigger clone sits one base away, suggesting this may be a read error. The CDR3 sequence is CASSPTEYCGYTF. The CDR3 DNA reads as TGTGCCAGCAGTCCGACGGAGTACTGTGGCTACACCTTC. The chain employs TRBV2 and TRBJ1-2, with no clear D. V lost 5 bases, J lost 7 bases, and 14 bases lay in between. The CDR3 runs 13 residues. Germline V gene data show CDR1 as SNHLY and CDR2 as FYNNEI.

The genes are TRBV12-3 or TRBV12-4 and TRBJ1-2; tentative D call: TRBD1 (6 bases). This CDR3 has 14 residues. V shed 3 bases and J shed 7 bases, with 15 bases lying between them. CDR3 in DNA: TGTGCCAGCAGTTTTGGGGGGGCTGGTTCTGGCTACACCTTC. Protein sequence: CASSFGGAGSGYTF.

This clonotype was detected many times. The genes are TRBV29-1 and TRBJ2-1; the match to TRBD1 covers 8 bases. The CDR3 consists of 13 residues. The J segment lost 10 bases and the V segment lost 7 bases, leaving 12 bases of the junction unmatched. Per germline, CDR1 SQVTM and CDR2 ANQGSEA. The CDR3 region has the DNA TGCAGCGCGACCGGGACAGGAGGAGCGGAGCAGTTCTTC. Translating gives CSATGTGGAEQFF.

This CDR3 reads CSAADFNGGGQPQHF. In nucleotides, the CDR3 is TGCAGTGCCGCTGATTTCAATGGGGGCGGGCAGCCCCAGCATTTT. The chain has TRBV20-1 and TRBJ1-5; maybe TRBD1 (6 bases). The length of the CDR3 is 15 residues. Germline V gene sequence: CDR1 DFQATT, CDR2 SNEGSKA (reference sequence). V lost 6 bases, J lost 7 bases, and 22 bases lay in between.

The rearrangement joins TRBV6-2 or TRBV6-3 to TRBJ2-3, with 10 bases fitting TRBD1. V dropped 7 bases and J dropped 1; count of bases not matched to a gene: 5. Germline values: CDR1 MNHEY, CDR2 SVGEGT. The CDR3 is made up of 15 amino acids. This CDR3 reads CASMRQGAGTDTQYF. The CDR3 region has the DNA TGTGCCAGCATGCGACAGGGGGCTGGCACAGATACGCAGTATTTT.

This chain connects TRBV19 to TRBJ2-1; no reliable D call. Germline CDR1 is LNHDA and CDR2 is SQIVND (reference sequence). The CDR3 runs to 13 residues. V gave up 10 bases and J gave up 6 bases, with 16 bases separating them. This chain's CDR3 is CATRSSAVNEQFF. The CDR3 bases are TGTGCCACCCGATCATCGGCGGTCAATGAGCAGTTCTTC. The whole variable domain, filled in from reference TRBV19 and TRBJ2-1, reads DGGITQSPKYLFRKEGQNVTLSCEQNLNHDAMYWYRQDPGQGLRLIYYSQIVNDFQKGDIAEGYSVSREKKESFPLTVTSAQKNPTAFYLCATRSSAVNEQFFGPGTRLTVL.

As to this clonotype: At one end, the junction sequence differs from germline, possibly due to a read error. The chain couples TRBV10-1 to TRBJ2-1; possibly TRBD2 for D (7 bases). Germline V CDR1 and CDR2: WNHNN, SYGVQD (reference sequence). The CDR3 length is 15 residues. The CDR3 nucleotides are TGCGTCAGCAGTGTCCGGGGGGCCCCCAACAATGAGCAGTTCTTC. The encoded protein is CVSSVRGAPNNEQFF.

In this sample, this clonotype turned up once. V gene TRBV7-2 combines with J gene TRBJ2-7, with a possible D match to TRBD2 (5 bases). CDR1 and CDR2 from the germline V gene are SGHTA and FQGNSA. The V gene lost 1 base and the J gene lost 0 bases, with 10 bases spanning the gap. The CDR3 totals 15 residues. The CDR3 loop reads CASSLGSASSYEQYF. In nucleotides, the CDR3 is TGTGCCAGCAGCTTAGGTAGCGCGTCCTCCTACGAGCAGTACTTC. Based on the CDR3 plus reference TRBV7-2 and TRBJ2-7, the full variable domain is GAGVSQSPSNKVTEKGKDVELRCDPISGHTALYWYRQSLGQGLEFLIYFQGNSAPDKSGLPSDRFSAERTGGSVSTLTIQRTQQEDSAVYLCASSLGSASSYEQYFGPGTRLTVT.

This clonotype was seen only a few times. V usage is TRBV9 and J usage is TRBJ2-5; a possible D gene is TRBD2 (6 bases). Trimming removed 3 bases at V and 5 bases at J, with 14 bases between. The CDR3 sequence is 14 residues long. From germline, CDR1 is SGDLS and CDR2 YYNGEE. This CDR3 reads CASSADGGGETQYF. For the CDR3, the DNA is TGTGCCAGCAGCGCCGACGGGGGTGGGGAGACCCAGTACTTC. Variable domain in full (rest from reference TRBV9 and TRBJ2-5): DSGVTQTPKHLITATGQRVTLRCSPRSGDLSVYWYQQSLDQGLQFLIQYYNGEERAKGNILERFSAQQFPDLHSELNLSSLELGDSALYFCASSADGGGETQYFGPGTRLLVL.

The chain combines TRBV7-9 with TRBJ1-1; D ambiguous. This CDR3 has 15 amino acids. Germline V gene data show CDR1 as SEHNR and CDR2 as FQNEAQ (reference sequence). V was trimmed by 5 bases and J by 5 bases, leaving 18 bases between them. CDR3 nucleotides: TGTGCCAGCAGCCCCTTAGCGTTGGGTCGGACTGAAGCTTTCTTT. Translation gives CASSPLALGRTEAFF.

This clonotype was counted a few times. The V and J genes are TRBV14 and TRBJ2-7, with 10 positions matching TRBD2. The V gene end was trimmed by 5 bases and the J gene end by 0 bases; junction bases not matched to a gene: 7. Per germline, CDR1 SGHDN and CDR2 FVKESK. The CDR3 runs to 16 residues. The CDR3 bases are TGTGCCAGCAGCACCCTAGCGGGGGCTAGCTCCTACGAGCAGTACTTC. Residues: CASSTLAGASSYEQYF. The complete variable domain, with remaining parts taken from reference TRBV14 and TRBJ2-7, reads EAGVTQFPSHSVIEKGQTVTLRCDPISGHDNLYWYRRVMGKEIKFLLHFVKESKQDESGMPNNRFLAERTGGTYSTLKVQPAELEDSGVYFCASSTLAGASSYEQYFGPGTRLTVT.